This T cell receptor beta chain was captured by sequencing in a study of blood T cell repertoires in COVID-19. The CDR3 runs to 15 residues. Germline CDR1 SGHDN, CDR2 FVKESK. The germline V and J ends were trimmed by 4 bases and 7 bases, with 19 bases remaining between them. Original data processing: Quantification of nucleated cells was approximated via reference gene primer amplification. Assay used: immunoSEQ multiplex PCR; TCRdb lists only in-frame clones, some missing. Clone size and V and J calls were adopted from that table, with D and trimming inferred from the DNA. The sample carries 400,000 to 450,000 clones, roughly 89% recorded once.

This receptor was obtained from a woman in her twenties or thirties with active or convalescent COVID-19. This chain connects TRBV14 to TRBJ1-1; D unresolved. The sequencing input was peripheral blood. The CDR3 reads CASSPQEGGHGEAFF. The CDR3 DNA reads TGTGCCAGCAGCCCCCAGGAAGGCGGGCACGGTGAAGCTTTCTTT.